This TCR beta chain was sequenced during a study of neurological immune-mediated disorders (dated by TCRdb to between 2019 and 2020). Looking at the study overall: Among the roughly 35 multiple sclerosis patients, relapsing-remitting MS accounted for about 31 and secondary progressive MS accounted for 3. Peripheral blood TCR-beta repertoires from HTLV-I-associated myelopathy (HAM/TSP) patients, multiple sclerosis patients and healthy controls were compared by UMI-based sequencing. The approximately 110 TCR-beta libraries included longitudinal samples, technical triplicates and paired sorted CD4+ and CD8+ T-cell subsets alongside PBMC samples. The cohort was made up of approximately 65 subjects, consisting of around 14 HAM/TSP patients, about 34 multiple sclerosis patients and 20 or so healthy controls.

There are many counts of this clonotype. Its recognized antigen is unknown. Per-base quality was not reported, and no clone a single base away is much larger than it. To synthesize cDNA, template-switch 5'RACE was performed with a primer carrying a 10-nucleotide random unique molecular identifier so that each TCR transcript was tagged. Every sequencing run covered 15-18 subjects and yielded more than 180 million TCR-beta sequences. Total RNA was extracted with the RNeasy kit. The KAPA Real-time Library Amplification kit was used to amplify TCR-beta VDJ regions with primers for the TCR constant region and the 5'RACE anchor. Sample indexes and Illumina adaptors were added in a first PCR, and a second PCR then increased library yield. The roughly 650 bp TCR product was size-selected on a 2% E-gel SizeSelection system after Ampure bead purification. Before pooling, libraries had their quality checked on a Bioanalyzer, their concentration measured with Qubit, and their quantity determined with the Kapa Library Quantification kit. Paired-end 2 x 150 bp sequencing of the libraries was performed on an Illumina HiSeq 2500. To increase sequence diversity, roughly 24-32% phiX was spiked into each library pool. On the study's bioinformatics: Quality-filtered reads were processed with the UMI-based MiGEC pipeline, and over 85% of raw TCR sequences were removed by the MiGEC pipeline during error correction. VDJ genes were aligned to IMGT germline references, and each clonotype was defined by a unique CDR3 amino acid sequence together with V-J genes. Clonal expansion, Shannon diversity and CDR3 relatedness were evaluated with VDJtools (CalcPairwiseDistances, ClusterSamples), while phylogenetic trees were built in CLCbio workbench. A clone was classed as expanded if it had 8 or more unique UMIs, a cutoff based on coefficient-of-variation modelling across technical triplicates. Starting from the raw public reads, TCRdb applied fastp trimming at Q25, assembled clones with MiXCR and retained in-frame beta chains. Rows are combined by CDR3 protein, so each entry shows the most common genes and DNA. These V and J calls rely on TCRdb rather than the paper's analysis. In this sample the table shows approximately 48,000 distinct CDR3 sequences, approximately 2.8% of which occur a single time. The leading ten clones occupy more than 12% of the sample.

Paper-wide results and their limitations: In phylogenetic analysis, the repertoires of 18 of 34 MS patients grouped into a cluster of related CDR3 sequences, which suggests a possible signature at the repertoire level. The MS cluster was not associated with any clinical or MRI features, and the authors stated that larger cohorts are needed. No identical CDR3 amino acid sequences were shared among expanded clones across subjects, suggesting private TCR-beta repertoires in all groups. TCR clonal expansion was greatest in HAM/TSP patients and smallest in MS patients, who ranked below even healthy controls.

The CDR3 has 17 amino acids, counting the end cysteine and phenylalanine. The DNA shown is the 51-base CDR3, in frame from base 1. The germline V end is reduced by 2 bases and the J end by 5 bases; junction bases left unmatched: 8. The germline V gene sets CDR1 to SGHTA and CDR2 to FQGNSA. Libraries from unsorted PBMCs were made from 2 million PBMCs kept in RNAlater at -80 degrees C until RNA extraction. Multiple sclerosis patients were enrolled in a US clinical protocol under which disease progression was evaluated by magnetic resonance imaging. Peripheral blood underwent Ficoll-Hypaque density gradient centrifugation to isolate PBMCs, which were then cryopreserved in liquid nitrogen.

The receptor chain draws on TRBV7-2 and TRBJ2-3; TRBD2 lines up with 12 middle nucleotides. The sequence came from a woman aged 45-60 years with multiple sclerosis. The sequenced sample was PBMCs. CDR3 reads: CASSLRTSGVYGDTQYF. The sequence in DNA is TGTGCCAGCAGCTTAAGGACTAGCGGGGTATATGGAGATACGCAGTATTTT.